The rows below give T cell receptor beta chains drawn from one sample of a study of PD-1 blockade in classical Hodgkin lymphoma. The repertoire was sequenced with immunoSEQ multiplex PCR; TCRdb's copy has only in-frame clones and lacks some. The sample has about 43,000 clones; 73% are singletons. This sample comprised peripheral blood mononuclear cells (PBMCs), obtained at baseline. The receptors shown here come from a human donor with classical Hodgkin lymphoma. Both conserved end residues are part of each CDR3. D genes are given only for firm matches. Some rows mark clone size as missing; the rest say once, few, many or name a class of expanded clone.

j_call d_call v_call clone_size cdr3_aa cdr3_nt
TRBJ1-1 NA TRBV7-6 NA CASSPEIGTEAFF TGTGCCAGCAGCCCAGAGATAGGCACTGAAGCTTTCTTT
TRBJ1-1 NA TRBV28 NA CASSSGTEAFF TGTGCCAGCAGCTCGGGAACTGAAGCTTTCTTT
TRBJ2-5 NA TRBV9 once CASSVLPSGVGETQYF TGTGCCAGCAGCGTACTCCCTAGTGGGGTCGGAGAGACCCAGTACTTC
TRBJ1-1 NA TRBV9 NA CASSVLGGAVVNTEAFF TGTGCCAGCAGCGTATTGGGGGGCGCGGTGGTAAACACTGAAGCTTTCTTT
TRBJ1-1 NA TRBV11-1 NA CATRGPVAEAFF TGTGCCACCAGGGGACCTGTCGCTGAAGCTTTCTTT
TRBJ1-6 NA TRBV6-6 NA CASSPTQIYNSPLHF TGTGCCAGCAGTCCCACCCAGATTTATAATTCACCCCTCCACTTT
TRBJ1-1 NA TRBV5-1 NA CASSPLGGNAEAFF TGCGCCAGCAGCCCACTAGGAGGGAACGCTGAAGCTTTCTTT
TRBJ2-7 NA TRBV11-2 NA CASSLERVTYEQYF TGTGCCAGCAGCTTAGAACGAGTAACCTACGAGCAGTACTTC
TRBJ2-1 NA TRBV7-8 NA CASSLGLVGEQFF TGTGCCAGCAGTCTAGGGTTGGTTGGGGAGCAGTTCTTC
TRBJ2-1 NA TRBV19 NA CASSSSGVSEQFF TGTGCCAGTAGCTCCTCAGGGGTGAGTGAGCAGTTCTTC
TRBJ1-1 NA TRBV7-3 NA CASSPAFEDTEAFF TGTGCCAGCAGCCCCGCGTTTGAGGACACTGAAGCTTTCTTT
TRBJ2-7 NA TRBV11-2 NA CASSRPGLSSYEQYF TGTGCCAGCAGCCGACCGGGACTCTCATCCTACGAGCAGTACTTC
TRBJ2-1 NA TRBV5-1 NA CASSLLGNEQFF TGCGCCAGCAGCTTACTAGGAAATGAGCAGTTCTTC
TRBJ2-1 TRBD2 TRBV5-4 once CASSSRVLAGSSYNEQFF TGTGCCAGCTCATCACGGGTACTAGCGGGCAGCTCCTACAATGAGCAGTTCTTC
TRBJ2-4 TRBD2 TRBV4-1 few CASSARLAGDISLAKNIQYF TGCGCCAGCAGCGCCCGACTAGCGGGAGATATTTCCCTAGCCAAAAACATTCAGTACTTC
TRBJ2-3 NA TRBV29-1 once CSAEGRTDTQYF TGCAGCGCGGAGGGCCGCACAGATACGCAGTATTTT
TRBJ2-1 TRBD2 TRBV7-9 NA CAWEPLGTSGIRDEQFF TGTGCCTGGGAACCTCTCGGGACTAGCGGGATAAGGGATGAGCAGTTCTTC
TRBJ1-2 TRBD1 TRBV25-1 NA CASRAGQGRVSYGYTF TGTGCCAGCAGGGCCGGACAGGGGAGAGTTAGCTATGGCTACACCTTC
TRBJ1-2 NA TRBV2 NA CASSRTREGLKGYTF TGTGCCAGCAGCCGGACCCGGGAAGGTCTAAAGGGCTACACCTTC
TRBJ1-6 NA TRBV6-6 NA CASSYSERYNSPLHF TGTGCCAGCAGTTACTCAGAACGATATAATTCACCCCTCCACTTT
TRBJ2-7 TRBD1 TRBV19 NA CASSNGQGLNEQYF TGTGCCAGTAGCAATGGACAGGGTTTGAACGAGCAGTACTTC
TRBJ1-1 TRBD1 TRBV5-1 NA CASSPFGQGNTEAFF TGCGCCAGCAGTCCGTTTGGACAGGGGAACACTGAAGCTTTCTTT
TRBJ2-3 TRBD2 TRBV19 NA CASSIDRAGATDTQYF TGTGCCAGTAGTATAGATCGGGCGGGAGCCACAGATACGCAGTATTTT
TRBJ1-1 NA TRBV13 NA CASSTRASNTEAFF TGTGCCAGCAGCACCCGGGCCTCGAACACTGAAGCTTTCTTT
TRBJ1-3 NA TRBV19 NA CASSPHPREYSGNTIYF TGTGCCAGTAGTCCTCACCCCAGGGAATACTCCGGAAACACCATATATTTT
TRBJ1-2 TRBD1 TRBV6-1 few CASSPTGGGNYGYTF TGTGCCAGCAGTCCCACAGGGGGCGGAAACTATGGCTACACCTTC
TRBJ1-5 NA TRBV19 NA CASTDRFNQPQHF TGTGCCAGTACCGACAGGTTCAATCAGCCCCAGCATTTT
TRBJ2-1 NA TRBV5-1 few CASSYRFQTRDSEQFF TGCGCCAGCAGCTACAGGTTCCAGACTAGGGATTCAGAGCAGTTCTTC
TRBJ2-3 NA TRBV27 once CASSPAPVTDTQYF TGTGCCAGCAGTCCCGCGCCCGTCACAGATACGCAGTATTTT
TRBJ1-2 NA TRBV5-6 NA CASSLAERGYTF TGTGCCAGCAGCTTGGCCGAAAGGGGCTACACCTTC
TRBJ1-2 NA TRBV4-1 few CASSQSGTLTNYGYTF TGCGCCAGCAGCCAATCCGGGACACTCACTAACTATGGCTACACCTTC
TRBJ2-7 NA TRBV5-6 NA CASSLGVIYEQYF TGTGCCAGCAGCTTGGGTGTAATCTACGAGCAGTACTTC
TRBJ2-2 NA TRBV7-8 NA CASKLSIGTNTGELFF TGTGCCAGTAAGCTTAGTATAGGAACGAACACCGGGGAGCTGTTTTTT
TRBJ2-7 TRBD2 TRBV19 NA CASSTKPGLAGYEQYF TGTGCCAGTAGTACTAAACCGGGACTAGCGGGGTACGAGCAGTACTTC
TRBJ1-4 NA TRBV5-6 NA CASSSGQIYNEKLFF TGTGCCAGCAGCAGCGGACAGATTTATAATGAAAAACTGTTTTTT
TRBJ1-1 NA TRBV12-5 NA CASGLNTEAFF TGTGCTAGTGGGTTGAACACTGAAGCTTTCTTT
TRBJ1-2 NA TRBV5-1 NA CASSSSPGDGYTF TGCGCCAGCAGCTCCTCCCCCGGGGACGGCTACACCTTC
TRBJ2-6 NA TRBV27 NA CASSSILRGANVLTF TGTGCCAGCAGTTCGATTTTGAGGGGGGCCAACGTCCTGACTTTC
TRBJ2-1 TRBD2 TRBV7-9 NA CASSLPLAGDSYEQFF TGTGCCAGCAGCTTGCCACTAGCGGGAGATAGTTATGAGCAGTTCTTC
TRBJ2-5 NA TRBV7-8 NA CASSLVSWMRGEGGTQYF TGTGCCAGCAGCTTAGTTAGTTGGATGAGGGGAGAGGGGGGGACCCAGTACTTC